The entry that follows covers one TCR beta chain sequence. This sample is part of a study of cytomegalovirus exposure and HLA in healthy donors. The CDR3 sequence is 14 residues long. CDR1 SGHNT and CDR2 YYREEE come from the germline V gene (reference sequence). The V end was cut by 4 bases, the J end by 7 bases, with 14 bases between. The PCR made use of 60 Vbeta and 13 Jbeta primers. Sequencing was performed with immunoSEQ multiplex PCR; in TCRdb, only in-frame clones are kept and a portion is missing. The table lists over 150,000 clones, over 70% of them singletons. This TCR came from a woman in her forties or fifties in good health and CMV-seropositive. V and J are TRBV5-4 and TRBJ1-4; D possibly corresponds to TRBD1 (6 bases). Input material: PBMCs. The CDR3 DNA reads as TGTGCCAGCAGCGACTCGACAGGATTTGAAAAACTGTTTTTT. This codes for CASSDSTGFEKLFF.